This entry is about one T cell receptor beta chain. Profiled with immunoSEQ multiplex PCR; TCRdb holds only in-frame clones, not every one. The sample has 54,000 or so clones; about 94% are singletons. The record originates from a study of T cell changes during pregnancy in multiple sclerosis. The CDR3 consists of 16 residues. Unmatched junction bases numbered 4, after V lost 0 bases and J lost 3 bases. The germline gives CDR1 MNHNY, CDR2 SVGAGI (reference sequence). This specimen was CD4+ T cells from peripheral blood mononuclear cells, taken before pregnancy. V gene TRBV6-6 combines with J gene TRBJ2-5, with 10 bases that match TRBD2. The source is a female donor with multiple sclerosis, enrolled in a pregnancy study. The CDR3 DNA follows: TGTGCCAGCAGTTACTCGGGTACTAGCGGGAAAGAGACCCAGTACTTC. Its protein product is CASSYSGTSGKETQYF.